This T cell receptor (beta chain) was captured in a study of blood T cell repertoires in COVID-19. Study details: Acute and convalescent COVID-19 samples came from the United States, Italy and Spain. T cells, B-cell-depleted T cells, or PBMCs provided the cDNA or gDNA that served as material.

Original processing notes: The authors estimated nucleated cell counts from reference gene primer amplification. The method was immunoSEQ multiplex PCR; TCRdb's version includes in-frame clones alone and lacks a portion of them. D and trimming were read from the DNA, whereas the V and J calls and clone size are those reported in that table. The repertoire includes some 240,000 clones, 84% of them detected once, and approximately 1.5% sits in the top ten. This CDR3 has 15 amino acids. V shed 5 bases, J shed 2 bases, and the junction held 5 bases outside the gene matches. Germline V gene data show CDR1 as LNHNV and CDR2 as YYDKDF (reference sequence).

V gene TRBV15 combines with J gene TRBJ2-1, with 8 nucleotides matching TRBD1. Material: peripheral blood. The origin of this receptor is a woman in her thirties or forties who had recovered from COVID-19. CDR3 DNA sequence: TGTGCCACCAGCTCAGGGGGCCCAACCTACAATGAGCAGTTCTTC. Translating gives CATSSGGPTYNEQFF.